This TCR beta chain originates from a study of T-cell memory formation after mild COVID-19 (dated by TCRdb to 2020 to 2022). In terms of the full investigation: TCR sequence clusters from the two donors were found to be largely donor specific. The cohort comprised two young, previously healthy adult volunteers, one female and one male. T-cell clones expanding and contracting after mild COVID-19 in a couple of donors were tracked by longitudinal TCRalpha and TCRbeta repertoire sequencing.

Reads for this sample came from an Illumina NovaSeq 6000. cDNA libraries for TCRalpha and TCRbeta were prepared by 5'RACE using constant-segment primers, with sample barcodes and unique molecular identifiers added. Trizol reagent was used to extract RNA from every sample. Amplification of the libraries took two PCR steps, and the second step added a second sample barcode plus Illumina TruSeq adapters. Libraries were sequenced on an Illumina NovaSeq with 2 x 150 bp paired-end reads. As for the authors' bioinformatics: The reads were demultiplexed and collapsed into UMI-guided consensus sequences using migec v1.2.7. With mixcr v2.1.11, UMI consensuses were aligned to TRA and TRB V and J templates and assembled into clonotypes. Expanded or contracted clonotypes were those called significant by both edgeR and NoisET, with noise models trained on biological replicates. For edgeR calls, a false discovery rate-adjusted p below 0.01 and a log2 fold-change threshold of 1 were applied. As an exploratory analysis of dynamics, max-normalized trajectories of the 1000 most abundant clonotypes were examined with PCA combined with hierarchical clustering. Each responding clone was given a CD4 or CD8 phenotype based on the CD4+ and CD8+ repertoires, which had been sequenced separately. The raw public reads went through TCRdb reprocessing: fastp at Q25, MiXCR clone calling, in-frame beta chains kept. Each record represents a unique CDR3 protein, reported with the most common genes and DNA among its rows. What appears here as the V and J calls and clone size reflects TCRdb's work, not the paper's. Recorded for this sample are more than 150,000 distinct CDR3 sequences; about a fifth of them occurred a single time. The ten largest make up 23% of the sample.

The CDR3 numbers 13 residues from cysteine through phenylalanine. Only the CDR3 part of the read is kept: 39 bases, read in frame from the first base. Based on the germline V gene, the CDR1 and CDR2 sequences are SNHLY and FYNNEI. V is shortened by 3 bases, J by 5 bases, and the region joining them spans 10 bases. This clonotype showed up just a few times. Its cognate antigen has yet to be identified. No clone much larger than this one lies a single base away; base qualities are absent. Summary of the overall study and its limitations: Clones contracting from day 15 to 85 had balanced CD4/CD8 phenotypes, while a second wave expanding from day 15 to 37 was biased towards CD4+. Contracting CD4+ clones turned up mainly in the CM and EM memory subsets, whereas EMRA was where CD8+ clones were enriched. Some responding clones were detected in pre-infection memory, suggesting pre-existing cross-reactive memory T cells joined the SARS-CoV-2 response. Only two mild cases were covered by the study, and larger cohorts that include severe cases with pre-infection samples were considered necessary. SARS-CoV-2 specificity was not confirmed for the second-wave clones peaking on day 37.

Ficoll-Paque density gradient centrifugation was the method used to isolate PBMCs. Here the chain combines TRBV2 and TRBJ2-5, with TRBD2 perhaps the D gene, on 5 matching bases. This clonotype originated in an adult woman who had mild COVID-19 (a few samples of this study predate the infection). The sample titles of this study are shuffled in the database, so cell type and time point are left out; the donor was told from shared clones. Material for sequencing was PBMCs or a T cell subset sorted from them (not recorded which). The bases are TGTGCCAGCAGTGAGAGTCCGGGGGAGACCCAGTACTTC. This encodes CASSESPGETQYF. Reference TRBV2 and TRBJ2-5 genes cover what lies past the CDR3, so the full variable domain is EPEVTQTPSHQVTQMGQEVILRCVPISNHLYFYWYRQILGQKVEFLVSFYNNEISEKSEIFDDQFSVERPDGSNFTLKIRSTKLEDSAMYFCASSESPGETQYFGPGTRLLVL.